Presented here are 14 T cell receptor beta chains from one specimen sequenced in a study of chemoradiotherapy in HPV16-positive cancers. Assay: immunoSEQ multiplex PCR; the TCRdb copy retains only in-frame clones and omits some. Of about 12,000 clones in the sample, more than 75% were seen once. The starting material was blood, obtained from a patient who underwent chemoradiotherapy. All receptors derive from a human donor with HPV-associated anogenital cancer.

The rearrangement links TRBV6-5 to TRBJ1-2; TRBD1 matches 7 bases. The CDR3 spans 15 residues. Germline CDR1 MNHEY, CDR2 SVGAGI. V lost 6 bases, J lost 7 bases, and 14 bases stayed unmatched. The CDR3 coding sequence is TGTGCCAGCAGCCCCACCGGGGTAGGGGGCGGTGGCTACACCTTC. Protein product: CASSPTGVGGGGYTF.

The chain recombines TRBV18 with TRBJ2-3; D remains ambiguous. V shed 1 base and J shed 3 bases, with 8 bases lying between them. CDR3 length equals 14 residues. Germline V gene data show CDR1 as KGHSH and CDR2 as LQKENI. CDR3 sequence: CASSPRRVTDTQYF. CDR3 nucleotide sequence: TGTGCCAGCTCACCACGTAGGGTTACAGATACGCAGTATTTT.

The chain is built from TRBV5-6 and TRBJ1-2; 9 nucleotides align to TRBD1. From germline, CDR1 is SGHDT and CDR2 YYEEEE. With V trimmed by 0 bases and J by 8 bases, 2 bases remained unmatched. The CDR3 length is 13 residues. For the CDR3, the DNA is TGTGCCAGCAGCTTGGGTGGACAGGGGGGCTACACCTTC. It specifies CASSLGGQGGYTF.

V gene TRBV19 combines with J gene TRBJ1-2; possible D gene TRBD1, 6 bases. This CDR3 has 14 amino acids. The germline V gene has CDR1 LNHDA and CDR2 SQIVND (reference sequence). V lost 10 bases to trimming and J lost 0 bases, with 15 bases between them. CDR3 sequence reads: CAIRRGTSNYGYTF. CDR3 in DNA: TGTGCCATCCGAAGAGGGACATCTAACTATGGCTACACCTTC.

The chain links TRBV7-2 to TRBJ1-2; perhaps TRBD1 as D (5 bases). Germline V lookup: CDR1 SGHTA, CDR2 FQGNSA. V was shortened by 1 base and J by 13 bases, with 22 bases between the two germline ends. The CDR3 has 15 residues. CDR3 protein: CASSLGGGNWKGGTF. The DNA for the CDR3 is TGTGCCAGCAGCTTAGGGGGCGGAAACTGGAAAGGTGGCACCTTC.

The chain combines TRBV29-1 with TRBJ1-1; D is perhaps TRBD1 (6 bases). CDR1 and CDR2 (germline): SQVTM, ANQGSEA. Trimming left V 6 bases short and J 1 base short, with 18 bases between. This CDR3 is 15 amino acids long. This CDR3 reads CSVRISGVGNTEAFF. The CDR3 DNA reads TGCAGCGTGCGAATTTCAGGGGTCGGGAACACTGAAGCTTTCTTT.

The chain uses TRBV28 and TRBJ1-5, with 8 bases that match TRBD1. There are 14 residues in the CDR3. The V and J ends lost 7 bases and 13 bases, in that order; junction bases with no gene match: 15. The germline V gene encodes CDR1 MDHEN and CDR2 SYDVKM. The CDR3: CASIMGQGAVRQHF. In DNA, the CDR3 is TGTGCCAGCATCATGGGGCAGGGGGCGGTGAGACAGCATTTT. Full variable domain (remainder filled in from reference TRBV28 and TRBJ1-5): DVKVTQSSRYLVKRTGEKVFLECVQDMDHENMFWYRQDPGLGLRLIYFSYDVKMKEKGDIPEGYSVSREKKERFSLILESASTNQTSMYLCASIMGQGAVRQHFGDGTRLSIL.

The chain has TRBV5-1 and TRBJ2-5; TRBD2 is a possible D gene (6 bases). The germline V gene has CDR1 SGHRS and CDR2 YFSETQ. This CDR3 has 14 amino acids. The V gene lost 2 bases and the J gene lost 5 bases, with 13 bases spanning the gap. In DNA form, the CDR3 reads TGCGCCAGCAGCTTTCGGGCGGAGGGGGAGACCCAGTACTTC. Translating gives CASSFRAEGETQYF.

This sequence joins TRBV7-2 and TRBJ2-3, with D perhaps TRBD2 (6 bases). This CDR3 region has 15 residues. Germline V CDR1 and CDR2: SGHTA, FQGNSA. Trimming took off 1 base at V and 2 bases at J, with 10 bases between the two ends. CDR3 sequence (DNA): TGTGCCAGCAGCTTAGACGGGACTTCCACAGATACGCAGTATTTT. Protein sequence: CASSLDGTSTDTQYF.

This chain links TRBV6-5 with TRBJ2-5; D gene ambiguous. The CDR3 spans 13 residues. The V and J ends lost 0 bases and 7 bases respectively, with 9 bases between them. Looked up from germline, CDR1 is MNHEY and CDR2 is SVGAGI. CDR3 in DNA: TGTGCCAGCAGTTACTCGAGGCTCGGGACCCAGTACTTC. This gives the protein CASSYSRLGTQYF.

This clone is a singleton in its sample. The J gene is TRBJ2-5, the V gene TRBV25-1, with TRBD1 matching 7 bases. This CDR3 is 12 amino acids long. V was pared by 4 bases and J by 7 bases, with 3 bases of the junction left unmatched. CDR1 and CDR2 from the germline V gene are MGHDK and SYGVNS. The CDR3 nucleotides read TGTGCCAGCAGTGGACAGGGTGGGACCCAGTACTTC. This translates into CASSGQGGTQYF.

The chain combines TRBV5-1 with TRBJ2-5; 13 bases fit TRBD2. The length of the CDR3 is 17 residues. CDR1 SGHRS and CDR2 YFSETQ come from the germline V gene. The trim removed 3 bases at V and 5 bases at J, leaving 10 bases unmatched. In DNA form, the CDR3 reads TGCGCCAGCAGCTCCGAACTAGCGGGGGGGCCCCAGGAGACCCAGTACTTC. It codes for CASSSELAGGPQETQYF.

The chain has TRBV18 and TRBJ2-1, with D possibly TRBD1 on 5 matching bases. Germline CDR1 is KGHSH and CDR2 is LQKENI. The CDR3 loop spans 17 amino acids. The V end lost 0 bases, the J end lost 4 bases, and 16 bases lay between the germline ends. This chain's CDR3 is CASSPPGQSSKYNEQFF. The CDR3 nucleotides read TGTGCCAGCTCACCACCGGGGCAGAGCTCTAAATACAATGAGCAGTTCTTC. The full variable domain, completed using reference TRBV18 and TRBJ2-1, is NAGVMQNPRHLVRRRGQEARLRCSPMKGHSHVYWYRQLPEEGLKFMVYLQKENIIDESGMPKERFSAEFPKEGPSILRIQQVVRGDSAAYFCASSPPGQSSKYNEQFFGPGTRLTVL.

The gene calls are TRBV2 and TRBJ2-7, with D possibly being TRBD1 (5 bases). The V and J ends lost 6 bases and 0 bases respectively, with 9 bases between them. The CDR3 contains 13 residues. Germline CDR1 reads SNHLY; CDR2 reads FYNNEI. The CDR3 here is CASSYRSSYEQYV. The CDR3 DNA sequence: TGTGCCAGCAGCTACAGGAGCTCCTACGAGCAGTACGTC.